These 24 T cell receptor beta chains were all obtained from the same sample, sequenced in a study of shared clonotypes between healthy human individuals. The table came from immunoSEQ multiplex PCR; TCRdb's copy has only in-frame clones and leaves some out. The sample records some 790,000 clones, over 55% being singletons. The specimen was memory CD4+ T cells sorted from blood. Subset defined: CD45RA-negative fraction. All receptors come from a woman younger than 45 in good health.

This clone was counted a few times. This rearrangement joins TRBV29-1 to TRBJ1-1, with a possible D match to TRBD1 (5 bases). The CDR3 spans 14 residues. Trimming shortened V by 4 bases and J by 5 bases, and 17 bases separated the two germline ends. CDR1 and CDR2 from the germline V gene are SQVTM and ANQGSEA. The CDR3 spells CSVGDRRVRTEAFF. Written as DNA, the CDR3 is TGCAGCGTTGGGGACCGTCGAGTGAGAACTGAAGCTTTCTTT.

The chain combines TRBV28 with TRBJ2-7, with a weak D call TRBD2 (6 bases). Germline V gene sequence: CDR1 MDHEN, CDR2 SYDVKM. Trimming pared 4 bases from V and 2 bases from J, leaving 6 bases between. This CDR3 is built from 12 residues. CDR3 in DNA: TGTGCCAGCAGTTCGGGGGCCTACGAGCAGTACTTC. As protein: CASSSGAYEQYF.

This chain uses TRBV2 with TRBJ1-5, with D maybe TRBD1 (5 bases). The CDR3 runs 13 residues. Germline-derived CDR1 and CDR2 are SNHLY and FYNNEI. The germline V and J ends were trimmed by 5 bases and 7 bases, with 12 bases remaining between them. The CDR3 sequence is CASSITRDQPQHF. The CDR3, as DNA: TGTGCCAGCAGTATTACCAGGGACCAGCCCCAGCATTTT.

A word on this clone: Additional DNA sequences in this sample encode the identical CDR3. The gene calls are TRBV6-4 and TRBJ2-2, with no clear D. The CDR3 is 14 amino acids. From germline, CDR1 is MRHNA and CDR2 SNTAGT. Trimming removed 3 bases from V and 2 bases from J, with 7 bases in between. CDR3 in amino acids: CASSEGGNTGELFF. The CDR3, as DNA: TGTGCCAGCAGTGAGGGTGGCAACACCGGGGAGCTGTTTTTT.

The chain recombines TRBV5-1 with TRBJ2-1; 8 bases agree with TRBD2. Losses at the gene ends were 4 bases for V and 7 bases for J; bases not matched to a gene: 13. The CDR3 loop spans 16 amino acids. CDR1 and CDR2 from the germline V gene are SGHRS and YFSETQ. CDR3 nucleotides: TGCGCCAGCAGCCCAGGGGCGGGAGGAGGTCGGAATGAGCAGTTCTTC. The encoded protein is CASSPGAGGGRNEQFF.

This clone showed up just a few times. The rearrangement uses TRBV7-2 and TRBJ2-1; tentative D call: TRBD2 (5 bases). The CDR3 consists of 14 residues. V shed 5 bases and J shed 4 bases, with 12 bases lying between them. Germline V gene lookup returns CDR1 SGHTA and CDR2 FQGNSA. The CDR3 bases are TGTGCCAGCAGCCACTCTAGCACGTACAATGAGCAGTTCTTC. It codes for CASSHSSTYNEQFF.

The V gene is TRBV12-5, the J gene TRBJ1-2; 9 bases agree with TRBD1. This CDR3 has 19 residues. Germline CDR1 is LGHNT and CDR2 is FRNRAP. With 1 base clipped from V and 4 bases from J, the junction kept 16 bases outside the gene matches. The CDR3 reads CASGLATGTGNPCGYGYTF. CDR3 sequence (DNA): TGTGCTAGTGGTTTGGCCACCGGGACAGGGAATCCGTGCGGCTATGGCTACACCTTC.

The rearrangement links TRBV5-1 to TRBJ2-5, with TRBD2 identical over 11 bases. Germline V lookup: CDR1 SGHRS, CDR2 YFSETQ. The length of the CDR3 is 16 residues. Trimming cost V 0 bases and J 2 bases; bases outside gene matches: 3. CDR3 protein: CASSLVGTSGQETQYF. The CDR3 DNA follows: TGCGCCAGCAGCTTGGTAGGGACTAGCGGACAAGAGACCCAGTACTTC.

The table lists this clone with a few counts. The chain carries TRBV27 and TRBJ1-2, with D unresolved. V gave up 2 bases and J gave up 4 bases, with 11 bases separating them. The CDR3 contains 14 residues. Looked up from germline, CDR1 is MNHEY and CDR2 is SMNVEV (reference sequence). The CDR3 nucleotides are TGTGCCAGCAGTTTAAATCCGGTGGGCTATGGCTACACCTTC. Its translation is CASSLNPVGYGYTF.

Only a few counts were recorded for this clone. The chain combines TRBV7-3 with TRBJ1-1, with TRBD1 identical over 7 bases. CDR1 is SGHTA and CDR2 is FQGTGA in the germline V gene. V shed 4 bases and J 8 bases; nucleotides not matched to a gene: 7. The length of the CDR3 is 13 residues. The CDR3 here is CASSSVSDREAFF. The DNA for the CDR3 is TGTGCCAGCAGCTCAGTTTCGGACAGGGAAGCTTTCTTT.

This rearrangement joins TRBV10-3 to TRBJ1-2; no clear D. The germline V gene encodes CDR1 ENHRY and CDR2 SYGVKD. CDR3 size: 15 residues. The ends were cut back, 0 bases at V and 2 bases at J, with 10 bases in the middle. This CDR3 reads CAISESKRTNYGYTF. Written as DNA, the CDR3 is TGTGCCATCAGTGAGTCGAAGCGGACCAACTATGGCTACACCTTC.

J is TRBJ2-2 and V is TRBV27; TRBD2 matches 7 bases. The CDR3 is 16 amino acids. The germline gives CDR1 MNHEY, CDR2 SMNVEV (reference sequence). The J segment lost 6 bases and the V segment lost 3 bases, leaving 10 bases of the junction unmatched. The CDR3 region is CASSLGTIRGAGELFF. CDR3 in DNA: TGTGCCAGCAGTTTGGGGACTATAAGGGGCGCCGGGGAGCTGTTTTTT.

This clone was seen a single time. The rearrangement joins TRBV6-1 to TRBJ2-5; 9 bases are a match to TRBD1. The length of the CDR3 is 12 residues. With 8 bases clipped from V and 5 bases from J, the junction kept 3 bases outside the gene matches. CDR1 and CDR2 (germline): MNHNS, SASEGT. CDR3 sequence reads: CASEGQGETQYF. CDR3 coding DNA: TGTGCCAGCGAGGGACAGGGCGAGACCCAGTACTTC.

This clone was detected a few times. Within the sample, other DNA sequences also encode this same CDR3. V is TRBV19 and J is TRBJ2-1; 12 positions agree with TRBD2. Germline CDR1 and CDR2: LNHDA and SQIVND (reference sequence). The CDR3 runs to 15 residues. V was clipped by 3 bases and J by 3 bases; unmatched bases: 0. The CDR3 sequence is CASSMTSGSYNEQFF. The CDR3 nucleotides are TGTGCCAGTAGTATGACTAGCGGGAGCTACAATGAGCAGTTCTTC.

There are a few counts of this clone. The DNA of the CDR3 is TGTGCCACCAGCAGAGCAGCGGCAGGGGCCCAGTACTTC. Its protein is CATSRAAAGAQYF. The J gene is TRBJ2-5, the V gene TRBV15, with TRBD1 as a possible D gene (6 bases). The CDR3 extends over 13 amino acids. Germline values: CDR1 LNHNV, CDR2 YYDKDF (reference sequence). The V end lost 1 base, the J end lost 9 bases, and 12 bases lay between the germline ends. The entire variable domain, with the rest obtained from reference TRBV15 and TRBJ2-5, is as follows: DAMVIQNPRYQVTQFGKPVTLSCSQTLNHNVMYWYQQKSSQAPKLLFHYYDKDFNNEADTPDNFQSRRPNTSFCFLDIRSPGLGDTAMYLCATSRAAAGAQYFGPGTRLLVL.

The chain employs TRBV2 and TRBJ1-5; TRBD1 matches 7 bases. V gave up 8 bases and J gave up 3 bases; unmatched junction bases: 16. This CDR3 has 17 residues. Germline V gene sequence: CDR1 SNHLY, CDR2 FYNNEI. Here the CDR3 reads CASGGPTGTAFNQPQHF. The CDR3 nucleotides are TGTGCCAGCGGAGGCCCAACCGGGACAGCCTTCAATCAGCCCCAGCATTTT.

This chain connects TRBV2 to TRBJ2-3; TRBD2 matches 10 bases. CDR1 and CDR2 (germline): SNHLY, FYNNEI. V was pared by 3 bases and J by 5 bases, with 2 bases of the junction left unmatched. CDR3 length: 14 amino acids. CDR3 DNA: TGTGCCAGCAGTGACCTAGCGGGAGTAGATACGCAGTATTTT. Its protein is CASSDLAGVDTQYF. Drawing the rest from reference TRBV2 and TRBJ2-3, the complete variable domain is EPEVTQTPSHQVTQMGQEVILRCVPISNHLYFYWYRQILGQKVEFLVSFYNNEISEKSEIFDDQFSVERPDGSNFTLKIRSTKLEDSAMYFCASSDLAGVDTQYFGPGTRLTVL.

CDR3 loop: CASSKQNSGNTIYF. The CDR3 nucleotides are TGTGCCAGCAGCAAACAGAACTCTGGAAACACCATATATTTT. This chain uses TRBV7-9 with TRBJ1-3; D remains unclear. In germline, CDR1 is SEHNR, CDR2 FQNEAQ (reference sequence). CDR3 size: 14 residues. Trimming removed 5 bases at V and 0 bases at J, with 8 bases between.

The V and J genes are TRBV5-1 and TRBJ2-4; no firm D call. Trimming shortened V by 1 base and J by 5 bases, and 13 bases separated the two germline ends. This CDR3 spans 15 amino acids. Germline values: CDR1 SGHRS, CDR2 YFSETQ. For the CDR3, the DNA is TGCGCCAGCAGCTTGTCCCCAGGTCTGGAAAACATTCAGTACTTC. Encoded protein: CASSLSPGLENIQYF.

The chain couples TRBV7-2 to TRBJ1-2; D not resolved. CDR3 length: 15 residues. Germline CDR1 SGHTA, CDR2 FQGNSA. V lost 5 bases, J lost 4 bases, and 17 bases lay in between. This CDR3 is CASSLPGDTGYGYTF. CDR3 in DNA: TGTGCCAGCAGCCTCCCGGGAGACACTGGCTATGGCTACACCTTC.

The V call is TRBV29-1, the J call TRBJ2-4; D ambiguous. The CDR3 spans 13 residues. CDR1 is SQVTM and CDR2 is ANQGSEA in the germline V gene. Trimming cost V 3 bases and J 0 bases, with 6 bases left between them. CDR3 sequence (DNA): TGCAGCGTTGAGGCGACAGCCAAAAACATTCAGTACTTC. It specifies CSVEATAKNIQYF.

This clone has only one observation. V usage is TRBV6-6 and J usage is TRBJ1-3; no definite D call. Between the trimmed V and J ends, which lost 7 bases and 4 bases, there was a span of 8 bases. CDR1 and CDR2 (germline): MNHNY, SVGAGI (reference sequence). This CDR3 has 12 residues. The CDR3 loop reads CASTLGGNTIYF. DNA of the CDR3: TGTGCCAGCACCCTGGGAGGAAACACCATATATTTT.

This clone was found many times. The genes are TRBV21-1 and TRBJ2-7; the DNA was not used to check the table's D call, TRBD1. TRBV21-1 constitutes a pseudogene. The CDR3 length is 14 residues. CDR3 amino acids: CASSPIDRLSEQYF. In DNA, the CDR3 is TGTGCCAGCAGTCCAATAGACAGACTCTCCGAGCAGTACTTC.

This CDR3 reads CASSGGRSADTQYF. Here the CDR3 DNA reads TGCGCCAGCAGCGGCGGGAGGTCCGCAGATACGCAGTATTTT. The chain recombines TRBV5-1 with TRBJ2-3; 8 nucleotides align to TRBD2. This CDR3 has 14 amino acids. Trimming removed 4 bases from V and 4 bases from J; junction bases left unmatched: 5. Germline V gene sequence: CDR1 SGHRS, CDR2 YFSETQ.